The 12 T cell receptor beta chains in this list originate from one sample, sequenced in a study of shared clonotypes between healthy human individuals. TCRdb's table, derived via immunoSEQ multiplex PCR, lists solely in-frame clones and lacks some. The sample lists 2,500,000 or so clones, around 90% occurring once. The specimen was naive CD4+ T cells from PBMCs. Specified subset: CD45RA+ positively selected. These receptors all stem from a man aged 18 to 29 in good health. Some clones in this sample may be carry-over from other donors' samples.

This clone came up once. The V call is TRBV11-2, the J call TRBJ2-3; 14 nucleotides line up with TRBD2. CDR3 length: 16 residues. The germline V gene has CDR1 SGHAT and CDR2 FQNNGV. V was clipped by 5 bases and J by 4 bases; unmatched bases: 5. The chain's CDR3 is CASSPGTSGSPDTQYF. DNA of the CDR3: TGTGCCAGCAGCCCCGGGACTAGCGGGAGTCCAGATACGCAGTATTTT.

The chain links TRBV11-2 to TRBJ1-3, with D hard to call. CDR3 length equals 16 residues. The V gene's germline CDR1 is SGHAT and CDR2 FQNNGV. V was clipped by 0 bases and J by 3 bases, with 12 bases between them. This CDR3 reads CASSLDRRVFGNTIYF. The CDR3 nucleotides read TGTGCCAGCAGCTTAGATCGGAGGGTGTTTGGAAACACCATATATTTT.

The chain combines TRBV6-1 with TRBJ2-7; 7 nucleotides match TRBD2. The length of the CDR3 is 15 residues. The ends lost 2 bases at V and 6 bases at J; junction bases unmatched: 10. Germline V lookup: CDR1 MNHNS, CDR2 SASEGT. This CDR3 is CASSELGSGRVEQYF. DNA of the CDR3: TGTGCCAGCAGTGAATTGGGATCGGGGAGGGTCGAGCAGTACTTC.

The chain couples TRBV4-3 to TRBJ2-7, with 8 nucleotides matching TRBD2. Germline V gene lookup returns CDR1 LGHNA and CDR2 YSLEER. This CDR3 comprises 15 residues. Trimming at V came to 0 bases and at J to 6 bases, leaving 7 bases not matched to a gene. The CDR3 here is CASSQDTGGPVEQYF. Here the CDR3 DNA reads TGCGCCAGCAGCCAAGACACGGGAGGGCCGGTCGAGCAGTACTTC.

Points on this clone: Other DNA sequences in this sample translate to the same CDR3. The chain links TRBV7-3 to TRBJ2-3; D unclear. Trimming left V 5 bases short and J 0 bases short, with 6 bases between. The germline V gene encodes CDR1 SGHTA and CDR2 FQGTGA. CDR3 size: 13 residues. The CDR3 region has the DNA TGTGCCAGCAGCCTCGGGAGCACAGATACGCAGTATTTT. Its translation: CASSLGSTDTQYF.

The chain's CDR3 is CASSSSGKWAEWDTGELFF. In DNA form, the CDR3 reads TGTGCCAGCAGCTCTTCAGGGAAGTGGGCTGAATGGGACACCGGGGAGCTGTTTTTT. The chain recombines TRBV11-3 with TRBJ2-2; tentatively, D is TRBD1 (5 bases). Germline CDR1 and CDR2: SGHNT and YENEEA. Trimming took 4 bases from V and 3 from J, leaving 24 bases between them. The CDR3 covers 19 residues.

The V and J genes are TRBV9 and TRBJ2-3, with 7 nucleotides matching TRBD2. The J segment lost 6 bases and the V segment lost 4 bases, leaving 17 bases of the junction unmatched. From germline, CDR1 is SGDLS and CDR2 YYNGEE. This CDR3 has 17 residues. CDR3 protein: CASSFQEGLAEGDTQYF. CDR3 DNA: TGTGCCAGCAGCTTCCAAGAAGGTCTAGCGGAGGGGGATACGCAGTATTTT.

The rearrangement links TRBV11-2 to TRBJ2-7, with TRBD2 as a possible D gene (6 bases). This CDR3 comprises 13 residues. Germline CDR1 is SGHAT and CDR2 is FQNNGV. V gave up 4 bases and J gave up 5 bases, with 12 bases separating them. The CDR3 region is CASSSTWGDEQYF. The CDR3 bases are TGTGCCAGCAGCTCGACTTGGGGGGACGAGCAGTACTTC.

This clone was recorded only once. The chain has TRBV19 and TRBJ1-1; TRBD1 matches at 8 bases. V shed 6 bases and J 1 base; nucleotides not matched to a gene: 4. This CDR3 comprises 14 residues. Germline CDR1 and CDR2: LNHDA and SQIVND (reference sequence). The CDR3, as DNA: TGTGCCAGTAGCGCAGACAGGGGGAACACTGAAGCTTTCTTT. Protein: CASSADRGNTEAFF.

DNA of the CDR3: TGCGCCAGCAGAAATAGACAGGACTACGAGCAGTACTTC. Amino acids: CASRNRQDYEQYF. V usage is TRBV5-1 and J usage is TRBJ2-7; D is perhaps TRBD1 (6 bases). Germline values: CDR1 SGHRS, CDR2 YFSETQ. The CDR3 runs 13 residues. V gave up 5 bases and J gave up 3 bases, with 12 bases separating them.

This chain uses TRBV18 with TRBJ1-5; 10 bases match TRBD1. Unmatched junction bases numbered 6, after V lost 4 bases and J lost 6 bases. Germline lookup yields CDR1 KGHSH and CDR2 LQKENI. The CDR3 covers 15 residues. The CDR3 protein is CASSLGTGAGQPQHF. The CDR3 DNA reads TGTGCCAGCTCACTAGGGACAGGGGCCGGTCAGCCCCAGCATTTT. The variable domain in full, completed from reference TRBV18 and TRBJ1-5, reads NAGVMQNPRHLVRRRGQEARLRCSPMKGHSHVYWYRQLPEEGLKFMVYLQKENIIDESGMPKERFSAEFPKEGPSILRIQQVVRGDSAAYFCASSLGTGAGQPQHFGDGTRLSIL.

The J gene is TRBJ1-1, the V gene TRBV6-1, with D uncertain. Trimming removed 2 bases from V and 1 base from J, with 8 bases in between. The germline V gene encodes CDR1 MNHNS and CDR2 SASEGT. There are 14 residues in the CDR3. As DNA, the CDR3 is TGTGCCAGCAGTGAAATTGGCCCGAACACTGAAGCTTTCTTT. Translation: CASSEIGPNTEAFF.